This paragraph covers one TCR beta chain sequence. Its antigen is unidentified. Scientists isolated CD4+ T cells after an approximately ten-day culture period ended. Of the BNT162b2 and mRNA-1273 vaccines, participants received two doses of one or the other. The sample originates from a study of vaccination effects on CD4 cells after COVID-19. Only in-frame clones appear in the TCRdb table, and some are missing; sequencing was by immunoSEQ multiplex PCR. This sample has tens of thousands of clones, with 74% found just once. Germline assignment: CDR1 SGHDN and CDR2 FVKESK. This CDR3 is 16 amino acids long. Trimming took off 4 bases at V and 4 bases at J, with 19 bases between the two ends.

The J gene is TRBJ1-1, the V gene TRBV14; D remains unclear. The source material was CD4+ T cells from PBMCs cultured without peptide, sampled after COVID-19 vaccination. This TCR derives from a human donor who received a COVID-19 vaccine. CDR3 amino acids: CASSPVTRGYGTEAFF. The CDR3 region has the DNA TGTGCCAGCAGCCCAGTTACTCGAGGGTACGGCACTGAAGCTTTCTTT.